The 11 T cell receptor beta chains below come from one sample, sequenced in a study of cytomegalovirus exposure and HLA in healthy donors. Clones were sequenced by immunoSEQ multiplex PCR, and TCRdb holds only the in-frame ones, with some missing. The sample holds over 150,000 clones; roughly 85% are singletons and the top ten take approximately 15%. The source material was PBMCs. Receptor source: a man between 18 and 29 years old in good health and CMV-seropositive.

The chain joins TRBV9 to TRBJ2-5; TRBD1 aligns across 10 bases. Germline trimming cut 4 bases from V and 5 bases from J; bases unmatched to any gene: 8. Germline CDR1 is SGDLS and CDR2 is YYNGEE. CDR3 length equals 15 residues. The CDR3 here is CASSLRDRGLETQYF. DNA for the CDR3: TGTGCCAGCAGCCTCCGGGACAGGGGATTGGAGACCCAGTACTTC.

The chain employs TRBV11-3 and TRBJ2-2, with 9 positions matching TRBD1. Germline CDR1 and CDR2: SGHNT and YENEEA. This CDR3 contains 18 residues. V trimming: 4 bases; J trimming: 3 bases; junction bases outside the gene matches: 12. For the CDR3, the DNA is TGTGCCAGCAGCTCTAGGAATGGACAGGGGTTTGACACCGGGGAGCTGTTTTTT. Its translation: CASSSRNGQGFDTGELFF. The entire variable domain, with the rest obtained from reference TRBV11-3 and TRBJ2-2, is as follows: EAGVVQSPRYKIIEKKQPVAFWCNPISGHNTLYWYLQNLGQGPELLIRYENEEAVDDSQLPKDRFSAERLKGVDSTLKIQPAELGDSAVYLCASSSRNGQGFDTGELFFGEGSRLTVL.

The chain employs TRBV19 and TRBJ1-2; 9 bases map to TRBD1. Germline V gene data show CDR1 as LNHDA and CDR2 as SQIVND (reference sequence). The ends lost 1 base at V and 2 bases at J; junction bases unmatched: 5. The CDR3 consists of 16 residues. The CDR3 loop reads CASSIARDRANYGYTF. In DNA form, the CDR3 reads TGTGCCAGTAGTATAGCCCGGGACAGGGCAAACTATGGCTACACCTTC.

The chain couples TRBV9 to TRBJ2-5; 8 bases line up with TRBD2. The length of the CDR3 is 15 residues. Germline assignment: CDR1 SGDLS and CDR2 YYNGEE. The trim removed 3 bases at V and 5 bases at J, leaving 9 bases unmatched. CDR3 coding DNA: TGTGCCAGCAGCGCTGAAGCGGGAGCGCTTGAGACCCAGTACTTC. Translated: CASSAEAGALETQYF. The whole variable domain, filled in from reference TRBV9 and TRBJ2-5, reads DSGVTQTPKHLITATGQRVTLRCSPRSGDLSVYWYQQSLDQGLQFLIQYYNGEERAKGNILERFSAQQFPDLHSELNLSSLELGDSALYFCASSAEAGALETQYFGPGTRLLVL.

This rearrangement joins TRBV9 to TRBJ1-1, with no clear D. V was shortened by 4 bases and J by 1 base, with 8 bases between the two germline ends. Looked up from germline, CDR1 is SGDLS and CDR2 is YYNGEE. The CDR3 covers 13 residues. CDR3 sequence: CASSSRGNTEAFF. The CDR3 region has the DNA TGTGCCAGCAGCTCCCGAGGGAACACTGAAGCTTTCTTT.

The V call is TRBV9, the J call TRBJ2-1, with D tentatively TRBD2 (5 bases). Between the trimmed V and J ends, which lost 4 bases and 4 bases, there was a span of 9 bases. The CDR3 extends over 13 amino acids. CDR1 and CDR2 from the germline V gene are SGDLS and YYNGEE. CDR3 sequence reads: CASSPGGYNEQFF. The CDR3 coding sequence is TGTGCCAGCAGCCCTGGAGGTTACAATGAGCAGTTCTTC.

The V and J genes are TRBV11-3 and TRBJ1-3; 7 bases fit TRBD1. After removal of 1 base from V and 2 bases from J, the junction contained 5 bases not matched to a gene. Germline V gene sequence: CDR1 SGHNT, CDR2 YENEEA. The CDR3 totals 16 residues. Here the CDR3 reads CASSLATGLAGNTIYF. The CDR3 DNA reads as TGTGCCAGCAGCTTAGCGACAGGGCTCGCTGGAAACACCATATATTTT.

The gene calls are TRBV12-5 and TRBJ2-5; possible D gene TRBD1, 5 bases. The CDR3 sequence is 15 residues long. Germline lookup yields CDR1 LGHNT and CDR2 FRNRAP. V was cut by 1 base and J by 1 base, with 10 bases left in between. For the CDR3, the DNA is TGTGCTAGTGGTTTGGGGGCAGGGATCCAAGAGACCCAGTACTTC. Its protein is CASGLGAGIQETQYF.

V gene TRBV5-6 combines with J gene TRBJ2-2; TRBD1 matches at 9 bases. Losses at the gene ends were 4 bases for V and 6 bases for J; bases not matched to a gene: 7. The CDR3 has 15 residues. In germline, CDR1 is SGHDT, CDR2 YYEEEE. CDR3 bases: TGTGCCAGCAGCACACTGACAGGGGGTGCCGGGGAGCTGTTTTTT. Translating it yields CASSTLTGGAGELFF.

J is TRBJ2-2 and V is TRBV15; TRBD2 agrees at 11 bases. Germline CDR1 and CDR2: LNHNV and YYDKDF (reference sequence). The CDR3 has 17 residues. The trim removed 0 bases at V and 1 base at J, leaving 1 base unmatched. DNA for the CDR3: TGTGCCACCAGCAGAGATGGACTAGCGGGGAACACCGGGGAGCTGTTTTTT. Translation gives CATSRDGLAGNTGELFF.

CDR3 amino acids: CAGGGSNYGYTF. The CDR3 DNA sequence: TGTGCCGGGGGGGGGTCTAACTATGGCTACACCTTC. The gene calls are TRBV2 and TRBJ1-2; D might be TRBD1 (5 bases). Trimming cost V 11 bases and J 0 bases, with 10 bases left between them. The length of the CDR3 is 12 residues. The germline V gene encodes CDR1 SNHLY and CDR2 FYNNEI.